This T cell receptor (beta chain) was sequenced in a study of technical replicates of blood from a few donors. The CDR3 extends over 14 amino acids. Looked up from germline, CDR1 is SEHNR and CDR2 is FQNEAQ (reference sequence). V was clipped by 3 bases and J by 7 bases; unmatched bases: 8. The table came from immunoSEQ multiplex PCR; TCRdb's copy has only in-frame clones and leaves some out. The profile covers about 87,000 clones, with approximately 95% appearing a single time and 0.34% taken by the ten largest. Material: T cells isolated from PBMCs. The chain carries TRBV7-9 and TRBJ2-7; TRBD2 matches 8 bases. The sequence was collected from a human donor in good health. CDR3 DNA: TGTGCCAGCAGCTTCACTAGCGGTTCCGGGGAGCAGTACTTC. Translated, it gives CASSFTSGSGEQYF.